The rows below give T cell receptor beta chains drawn from one sample of a study of cytomegalovirus exposure and HLA in healthy donors. This table comes from immunoSEQ multiplex PCR, and its TCRdb copy is limited to in-frame clones, with some not included. The sample has 70,000 to 90,000 clones, around 75% seen once. The sequenced sample consisted of PBMCs. The source is a man in his forties in good health and CMV-seronegative. Both conserved end residues are part of each CDR3. The D gene is left open where the match is weak. Not all rows give a size; the values are once, few, many and, for expanded clones, a class.

clone size,V gene,J gene,D gene,CDR3 protein,CDR3 DNA
NA,TRBV11-2,TRBJ2-2,TRBD1,CASSLAGTGATGELFF,TGTGCCAGCAGCTTAGCCGGGACAGGGGCCACCGGGGAGCTGTTTTTT
NA,TRBV6-5,TRBJ2-7,TRBD2,CASSYSTSGPYEQYF,TGTGCCAGCAGTTACTCTACTAGCGGTCCTTACGAGCAGTACTTC
NA,TRBV30,TRBJ1-1,TRBD1,CAWSARGDRVFF,TGTGCCTGGAGCGCCCGGGGGGACAGGGTTTTCTTT
NA,TRBV6-1,TRBJ1-1,NA,CATSRVTNTEAFF,TGTGCCACCTCCAGGGTAACTAACACTGAAGCTTTCTTT
NA,TRBV29-1,TRBJ1-2,TRBD1,CSVVIAGGYGYTF,TGCAGCGTTGTCATAGCAGGGGGCTATGGCTACACCTTC
few,TRBV18,TRBJ1-2,TRBD1,CASSPPRDRGNYGYTF,TGTGCCAGCTCACCCCCTAGGGACAGGGGAAACTATGGCTACACCTTC
NA,TRBV4-1,TRBJ1-1,NA,CASSQEGRRGKGAFF,TGCGCCAGCAGCCAAGAAGGCCGGCGGGGAAAGGGAGCTTTCTTT
few,TRBV21-1,TRBJ1-5,NA,CASSKRVGNQPQHF,TGTGCCAGCAGCAAACGGGTAGGCAATCAGCCCCAGCATTTT
NA,TRBV11-3,TRBJ2-2,NA,CASSFFTGYSGELFF,TGTGCCAGCAGCTTCTTCACAGGGTATTCCGGGGAGCTGTTTTTT
NA,TRBV25-1,TRBJ2-2,NA,CASSESYEQNTGELFF,TGTGCCAGCAGTGAGTCGTATGAACAGAACACCGGGGAGCTGTTTTTT
NA,TRBV5-6,TRBJ1-3,NA,CASKEGAGNTIYF,TGTGCCAGCAAAGAGGGCGCGGGAAACACCATATATTTT
NA,TRBV6-5,TRBJ1-2,NA,CASSPRGVGYTF,TGTGCCAGCAGTCCTCGGGGGGTAGGCTACACCTTC
NA,TRBV5-1,TRBJ2-1,TRBD2,CASSQPLAGEYNEQFF,TGCGCCAGCAGCCAACCCCTAGCGGGTGAATACAATGAGCAGTTCTTC
NA,TRBV28,TRBJ1-2,NA,CASSPQGGSYGYTF,TGTGCCAGCAGCCCCCAGGGTGGAAGCTATGGCTACACCTTC
NA,TRBV10-3,TRBJ2-7,TRBD1,CACRGSYEQYF,TGTGCCTGCAGGGGGTCCTACGAGCAGTACTTC
NA,TRBV6-1,TRBJ2-7,TRBD1,CASIFGQGASEQYF,TGTGCCAGCATTTTCGGACAGGGGGCTAGCGAGCAGTACTTC
NA,TRBV5-1,TRBJ1-1,NA,CASSLVGEMGGTEAFF,TGCGCCAGCAGCTTGGTCGGGGAGATGGGTGGGACTGAAGCTTTCTTT
NA,TRBV4-1,TRBJ1-1,TRBD1,CASSQEYVQTGTGYEAFF,TGCGCCAGCAGCCAAGAATACGTGCAGACCGGGACAGGGTATGAAGCTTTCTTT
NA,TRBV9,TRBJ1-2,TRBD1,CASSVGGRGLSVYGYTF,TGTGCCAGCAGCGTTGGGGGCAGGGGGCTTTCAGTTTATGGCTACACCTTC
NA,TRBV4-2,TRBJ1-3,TRBD1,CASSPKGATGRLPGNTIYF,TGTGCCAGCAGCCCCAAGGGGGCGACAGGGAGGTTACCTGGAAACACCATATATTTT
NA,TRBV28,TRBJ1-1,NA,CASSLSGYTEAFF,TGTGCCAGCAGTTTGTCCGGTTACACTGAAGCTTTCTTT
NA,TRBV29-1,TRBJ2-3,TRBD2,CSALRLADSTDTQYF,TGCAGCGCACTTAGACTAGCGGATAGCACAGATACGCAGTATTTT
NA,TRBV18,TRBJ2-2,TRBD1,CASSPRTGNTGELFF,TGTGCCAGCTCACCTCGGACAGGGAACACCGGGGAGCTGTTTTTT
NA,TRBV28,TRBJ1-2,NA,CASSFRAGEGYTF,TGTGCCAGCAGTTTCCGGGCAGGGGAGGGCTACACCTTC
few,TRBV7-9,TRBJ2-4,NA,CASSFRGAKNIQYF,TGTGCCAGCAGCTTTCGGGGGGCCAAAAACATTCAGTACTTC
NA,TRBV6-5,TRBJ1-5,NA,CASSYSPDKQPQHF,TGTGCCAGCAGTTACTCCCCGGACAAACAGCCCCAGCATTTT
NA,TRBV5-1,TRBJ2-6,NA,CASSLGGVRAGANVLTF,TGCGCCAGCAGCTTGGGGGGGGTGAGAGCTGGGGCCAACGTCCTGACTTTC
NA,TRBV13,TRBJ1-1,NA,CASSLDRMEGGTEAFF,TGTGCCAGCAGCTTAGATAGGATGGAGGGAGGGACTGAAGCTTTCTTT
NA,TRBV5-1,TRBJ1-6,TRBD1,CASSYSGGGSPLHF,TGCGCCAGCAGCTATTCAGGGGGCGGTTCACCCCTCCACTTT
NA,TRBV28,TRBJ1-3,NA,CASGRGRSGNTIYF,TGTGCCAGCGGGAGGGGTCGCTCTGGAAACACCATATATTTT
NA,TRBV29-1,TRBJ1-1,NA,CSVDRGGSEAFF,TGCAGCGTTGACAGGGGAGGGTCTGAAGCTTTCTTT
NA,TRBV11-2,TRBJ2-3,NA,CASSERTGTDTQYF,TGTGCCAGCAGCGAAAGGACTGGCACAGATACGCAGTATTTT
NA,TRBV11-3,TRBJ2-5,NA,CASSSIIETQYF,TGTGCCAGCAGCTCCATCATCGAGACCCAGTACTTC
NA,TRBV29-1,TRBJ2-1,TRBD2,CSVGTSGSFNEQFF,TGCAGCGTTGGGACTAGCGGGAGCTTCAATGAGCAGTTCTTC
NA,TRBV6-1,TRBJ2-7,TRBD2,CASRGGSSSYEQYF,TGTGCCAGCAGGGGGGGGTCCTCATCCTACGAGCAGTACTTC
NA,TRBV5-4,TRBJ1-1,NA,CASSLRGAAEAFF,TGTGCCAGCAGCCTACGGGGGGCCGCTGAAGCTTTCTTT
NA,TRBV28,TRBJ1-1,TRBD1,CASSSLDRGEAFF,TGTGCCAGCAGTTCCCTAGACAGGGGTGAAGCTTTCTTT
once,TRBV6-5,TRBJ2-7,NA,CASSPVIGYEQYF,TGTGCCAGCAGTCCCGTGATCGGCTACGAGCAGTACTTC
NA,TRBV13,TRBJ1-4,TRBD1,CASSSLAGGYEKLFF,TGTGCCAGCAGCTCGCTGGCAGGGGGCTATGAAAAACTGTTTTTT
NA,TRBV10-3,TRBJ1-2,NA,CAIKRENYGYTF,TGTGCCATCAAACGGGAGAACTATGGCTACACCTTC
NA,TRBV30,TRBJ2-1,NA,CAWSRPGTQQFF,TGTGCCTGGAGTAGACCCGGGACTCAGCAGTTCTTC
NA,TRBV7-9,TRBJ1-2,NA,CASSENGAWKGYTF,TGTGCCAGCAGCGAAAATGGGGCCTGGAAAGGCTACACCTTC
few,TRBV6-1,TRBJ2-7,TRBD2,CASSDGGGYEQYF,TGTGCCAGCAGTGATGGCGGGGGTTACGAGCAGTACTTC
NA,TRBV28,TRBJ1-1,NA,CASSLGQHTEAFF,TGTGCCAGCAGCCTAGGACAGCACACTGAAGCTTTCTTT
NA,TRBV9,TRBJ2-3,NA,CASGSSATSTDTQYF,TGTGCCAGCGGCTCCTCCGCCACCTCCACAGATACGCAGTATTTT
NA,TRBV12-2,TRBJ2-1,NA,CASRLYSGRGGEQFF,TGTGCAAGTCGCTTATATAGCGGGAGAGGGGGTGAGCAGTTCTTC
NA,TRBV30,TRBJ2-3,NA,CAWNVRYPPDTQYF,TGTGCCTGGAATGTACGGTATCCCCCAGATACGCAGTATTTT
NA,TRBV27,TRBJ1-3,TRBD1,CASSLTGGTGNTIYF,TGTGCCAGCAGTCTCACAGGGGGCACTGGAAACACCATATATTTT
NA,TRBV7-9,TRBJ2-7,TRBD1,CASSPSGTGNEQYF,TGTGCCAGCAGCCCCTCCGGGACAGGGAACGAGCAGTACTTC
few,TRBV5-1,TRBJ1-1,NA,CASSLEFRNTEAFF,TGCGCCAGCAGCTTGGAATTCCGGAACACTGAAGCTTTCTTT
few,TRBV25-1,TRBJ1-1,NA,CASSGTGMNTEAFF,TGTGCCAGCAGTGGAACAGGGATGAACACTGAAGCTTTCTTT
NA,TRBV2,TRBJ2-1,NA,CASSEAGRQQFF,TGTGCCAGCAGTGAAGCAGGCAGGCAGCAGTTCTTC
NA,TRBV2,TRBJ1-5,NA,CASSIIRAQPQHF,TGTGCCAGCAGTATCATCAGGGCTCAGCCCCAGCATTTT
NA,TRBV28,TRBJ1-5,TRBD1,CASSSGGQPQHF,TGTGCCAGCAGCTCAGGGGGTCAGCCCCAGCATTTT